This TCR beta chain is from a study of T cells in Graves' hyperthyroidism and ophthalmopathy. CDR1 and CDR2 (germline): SGHDT, YYEEEE. This CDR3 is 13 amino acids long. V shed 3 bases and J shed 1 base, with 8 bases lying between them. This clonotype was seen at least ten times. Researchers took RNA transcripts and amplified the TCR beta CDR3 regions from them. Using the HTBI primer set, a first-round RT-PCR was run on the TCR CDR3. TCRdb fed the multiplex PCR reads into MiXCR, producing one record per CDR3 protein. The sample carries about 380,000 distinct CDR3 sequences, 18% recorded once. The chain joins TRBV5-6 to TRBJ2-7; D call uncertain. The clonotype comes from a man aged 18 to 30 with Graves' ophthalmopathy. The specimen was blood. The CDR3 nucleotides are TGTGCCAGCAGCTCGGACGTTTCCTACGAGCAGTACTTC. This gives the protein CASSSDVSYEQYF.